This is a list of T cell receptor beta chains from one sample in a study of T cells in Graves' hyperthyroidism and ophthalmopathy. MiXCR, run by TCRdb on the multiplex PCR reads, gives a single entry per CDR3 protein. The sample consists of around 540,000 distinct CDR3 sequences, around 42% of them appearing once. Material for sequencing was peripheral blood or thyroid tissue (not recorded which). Every receptor here comes from a woman under 30 with Graves' hyperthyroidism. Each CDR3 is given with its conserved first and last residue. D genes are given only for firm matches. For some rows the clone size is stated as once, few or many, or as a class when expanded; others skip it.

j_call: TRBJ1-1
d_call: -
v_call: TRBV6-2/TRBV6-3
clone_size: once
cdr3_aa: CASSPPLRGNTEAFF
cdr3_nt: TGTGCCAGCAGCCCCCCCCTTCGCGGGAACACTGAAGCTTTCTTT

j_call: TRBJ1-2
d_call: TRBD1
v_call: TRBV7-9
clone_size: -
cdr3_aa: CASSADRGRDYGYTF
cdr3_nt: TGTGCCAGCAGCGCCGACAGGGGGCGGGACTATGGCTACACCTTC

j_call: TRBJ1-5
d_call: -
v_call: TRBV25-1
clone_size: -
cdr3_aa: CASSEQNSNQPQHF
cdr3_nt: TGTGCCAGCAGTGAACAAAATAGCAATCAGCCCCAGCATTTT

j_call: TRBJ1-2
d_call: TRBD1
v_call: TRBV20-1
clone_size: -
cdr3_aa: CSATGTGLDGYTF
cdr3_nt: TGCAGTGCTACCGGGACAGGGCTCGATGGCTACACCTTC

j_call: TRBJ1-2
d_call: TRBD1
v_call: TRBV29-1
clone_size: -
cdr3_aa: CSVGEPGQGAGGYTF
cdr3_nt: TGCAGCGTTGGGGAACCGGGACAGGGGGCGGGCGGCTACACCTTC

j_call: TRBJ1-6
d_call: TRBD1
v_call: TRBV13
clone_size: -
cdr3_aa: CASSFRQGAQNSPLHF
cdr3_nt: TGTGCCAGCAGTTTCCGACAGGGGGCCCAAAATTCACCCCTCCACTTT

j_call: TRBJ2-7
d_call: TRBD2
v_call: TRBV20-1
clone_size: -
cdr3_aa: CSARAGTSRYEQYF
cdr3_nt: TGCAGTGCTAGGGCCGGGACTAGCCGGTACGAGCAGTACTTC

j_call: TRBJ1-2
d_call: TRBD1
v_call: TRBV7-2
clone_size: few
cdr3_aa: CASSVEDRPLGYTF
cdr3_nt: TGTGCCAGCAGCGTTGAGGACAGGCCTTTGGGCTACACCTTC

j_call: TRBJ1-1
d_call: TRBD1
v_call: TRBV10-3
clone_size: -
cdr3_aa: CAISAKDDRGTEAFF
cdr3_nt: TGTGCCATCAGTGCTAAGGATGACAGGGGCACTGAAGCTTTCTTT

j_call: TRBJ1-2
d_call: -
v_call: TRBV9
clone_size: -
cdr3_aa: CASSDEAGADGYTF
cdr3_nt: TGTGCCAGCAGCGACGAGGCAGGGGCGGATGGCTACACCTTC

j_call: TRBJ1-2
d_call: -
v_call: TRBV29-1
clone_size: many
cdr3_aa: CSVDTDGYTF
cdr3_nt: TGCAGCGTGGACACCGATGGCTACACCTTC

j_call: TRBJ1-2
d_call: TRBD1
v_call: TRBV2
clone_size: -
cdr3_aa: CAGRETGRKDYGYTF
cdr3_nt: TGTGCCGGCAGAGAGACAGGGAGGAAGGACTATGGCTACACCTTC

j_call: TRBJ1-6
d_call: -
v_call: TRBV10-3
clone_size: -
cdr3_aa: CASIKSHSPLHF
cdr3_nt: TGTGCCAGCATCAAGAGTCATTCACCCCTCCACTTT

j_call: TRBJ1-3
d_call: -
v_call: TRBV5-4
clone_size: -
cdr3_aa: CASSQESLFYGYTIYF
cdr3_nt: TGCGCCAGCAGCCAAGAGTCCCTTTTTTATGGCTACACCATATATTTT

j_call: TRBJ2-5
d_call: TRBD1
v_call: TRBV24-1
clone_size: -
cdr3_aa: CASSQPRDRGPETQYF
cdr3_nt: TGTGCCAGCAGCCAACCCAGGGACAGGGGGCCCGAGACCCAGTACTTC

j_call: TRBJ2-5
d_call: TRBD2
v_call: TRBV19
clone_size: few
cdr3_aa: CASTLAGGPGETQYF
cdr3_nt: TGTGCCAGTACGCTAGCGGGAGGGCCCGGGGAGACCCAGTACTTC

j_call: TRBJ1-2
d_call: -
v_call: TRBV2
clone_size: many
cdr3_aa: CASSEVSKGSYTF
cdr3_nt: TGTGCCAGCAGTGAAGTGTCCAAGGGAAGCTACACCTTC

j_call: TRBJ2-2
d_call: -
v_call: TRBV29-1
clone_size: many
cdr3_aa: CSSQRNTGELFF
cdr3_nt: TGCAGCTCCCAGAGGAACACCGGGGAGCTGTTTTTT

j_call: TRBJ1-4
d_call: TRBD1
v_call: TRBV5-1
clone_size: -
cdr3_aa: CASNRGSENEKLFF
cdr3_nt: TGCGCCAGCAACAGGGGATCTGAGAATGAAAAACTGTTTTTT

j_call: TRBJ1-2
d_call: -
v_call: TRBV5-1
clone_size: -
cdr3_aa: CASSSQGFINTF
cdr3_nt: TGCGCCAGCAGCTCACAGGGATTCATAAACACCTTC

j_call: TRBJ1-5
d_call: TRBD1
v_call: TRBV7-8
clone_size: many
cdr3_aa: CAGGTDQPQHF
cdr3_nt: TGTGCGGGGGGGACAGATCAGCCCCAGCATTTT

j_call: TRBJ1-5
d_call: -
v_call: TRBV11-2
clone_size: -
cdr3_aa: CASSSGGAQHF
cdr3_nt: TGTGCCAGCAGCTCCGGGGGAGCCCAGCATTTT

j_call: TRBJ1-4
d_call: -
v_call: TRBV15
clone_size: -
cdr3_aa: CATSRDDRAGEKLFF
cdr3_nt: TGTGCCACCAGCAGAGATGATCGGGCAGGTGAAAAACTGTTTTTT

j_call: TRBJ2-7
d_call: TRBD2
v_call: TRBV14
clone_size: -
cdr3_aa: CASSQEELAGGTYEQYF
cdr3_nt: TGTGCCAGCAGCCAAGAGGAGTTAGCGGGAGGGACCTACGAGCAGTACTTC

j_call: TRBJ1-5
d_call: -
v_call: TRBV5-1
clone_size: few
cdr3_aa: CASSLNSDSNQPQHF
cdr3_nt: TGTGCCAGCAGCCTCAACAGTGATAGCAATCAGCCCCAGCATTTT

j_call: TRBJ1-5
d_call: TRBD1
v_call: TRBV2
clone_size: once
cdr3_aa: CASRTGQGYQPQHF
cdr3_nt: TGTGCCAGCAGGACAGGGCAGGGGTATCAGCCCCAGCATTTT

j_call: TRBJ1-5
d_call: -
v_call: TRBV2
clone_size: few
cdr3_aa: CASTESTVRSNQPQHF
cdr3_nt: TGTGCCAGCACAGAATCTACAGTCCGAAGCAATCAGCCCCAGCATTTT

j_call: TRBJ2-5
d_call: TRBD2
v_call: TRBV9
clone_size: once
cdr3_aa: CASSHWDYKKETQYF
cdr3_nt: TGTGCCAGCAGCCACTGGGACTACAAAAAAGAGACCCAGTACTTC

j_call: TRBJ2-2
d_call: TRBD1
v_call: TRBV24-1
clone_size: -
cdr3_aa: CAASDRGQGSTGELFF
cdr3_nt: TGTGCCGCCAGTGATCGCGGACAGGGTTCCACCGGGGAGCTGTTTTTT

j_call: TRBJ1-1
d_call: -
v_call: TRBV29-1
clone_size: many
cdr3_aa: CSVEERLNPGSFF
cdr3_nt: TGCAGCGTTGAAGAGCGGCTCAACCCAGGGTCTTTCTTT

j_call: TRBJ1-4
d_call: TRBD1
v_call: TRBV9
clone_size: -
cdr3_aa: CASSVTGTGTDDEKLFF
cdr3_nt: TGTGCCAGCAGCGTGACCGGGACAGGGACGGATGATGAAAAACTGTTTTTT

j_call: TRBJ1-2
d_call: TRBD1
v_call: TRBV7-9
clone_size: few
cdr3_aa: CASSEGAYKVGYTF
cdr3_nt: TGTGCCAGCAGCGAGGGGGCGTATAAGGTCGGCTACACCTTC

j_call: TRBJ2-1
d_call: -
v_call: TRBV24-1
clone_size: -
cdr3_aa: CATSDSRDSTYNEQFF
cdr3_nt: TGTGCCACCAGTGATTCGCGGGACAGTACGTACAATGAGCAGTTCTTC

j_call: TRBJ2-7
d_call: TRBD1
v_call: TRBV2
clone_size: -
cdr3_aa: CASSQLTSRGRTYEQYF
cdr3_nt: TGTGCCAGCAGCCAACTAACCTCCAGGGGGCGAACCTACGAGCAGTACTTC

j_call: TRBJ1-2
d_call: -
v_call: TRBV10-3
clone_size: -
cdr3_aa: CAIRGVGSGYTF
cdr3_nt: TGTGCCATTAGGGGAGTCGGGTCGGGCTACACCTTC

j_call: TRBJ2-5
d_call: -
v_call: TRBV2
clone_size: -
cdr3_aa: CASSEMGGLETQYF
cdr3_nt: TGTGCCAGCAGTGAAATGGGGGGACTAGAGACCCAGTACTTC

j_call: TRBJ2-7
d_call: -
v_call: TRBV11-1
clone_size: -
cdr3_aa: CASSSQGQSYEQYF
cdr3_nt: TGTGCCAGCAGCTCGCAGGGGCAATCCTACGAGCAGTACTTC

j_call: TRBJ2-2
d_call: -
v_call: TRBV25-1
clone_size: -
cdr3_aa: CTSSPDTGELFF
cdr3_nt: TGTACCAGCAGTCCCGACACCGGGGAGCTGTTTTTT

j_call: TRBJ2-5
d_call: -
v_call: TRBV6-5
clone_size: once
cdr3_aa: CASSRTDGGTQYF
cdr3_nt: TGTGCCAGCAGTCGGACGGACGGCGGGACCCAGTACTTC

j_call: TRBJ2-7
d_call: TRBD2
v_call: TRBV7-9
clone_size: -
cdr3_aa: CASSPGLAGKYEQYF
cdr3_nt: TGTGCCAGCAGCCCCGGACTAGCGGGAAAATACGAGCAGTACTTC

j_call: TRBJ1-5
d_call: -
v_call: TRBV7-9
clone_size: many
cdr3_aa: CASSLWAGTLSNQPQHF
cdr3_nt: TGTGCCAGCAGCTTATGGGCAGGGACTCTTAGCAATCAGCCCCAGCATTTT

j_call: TRBJ1-1
d_call: TRBD1
v_call: TRBV24-1
clone_size: few
cdr3_aa: CATSDYPGTEGKTEAFF
cdr3_nt: TGTGCCACCAGTGACTATCCCGGGACAGAGGGAAAGACTGAAGCTTTCTTT

j_call: TRBJ2-7
d_call: TRBD2
v_call: TRBV2
clone_size: -
cdr3_aa: CASSLSLAGDHEQYF
cdr3_nt: TGTGCCAGCAGTTTAAGCCTAGCGGGAGATCACGAGCAGTACTTC

j_call: TRBJ1-1
d_call: -
v_call: TRBV12-3/TRBV12-4
clone_size: -
cdr3_aa: CASSSTGDTEAFF
cdr3_nt: TGTGCCAGCAGTTCTACAGGAGACACTGAAGCTTTCTTT

j_call: TRBJ1-2
d_call: TRBD1
v_call: TRBV7-9
clone_size: many
cdr3_aa: CASSSPSTGHGYTF
cdr3_nt: TGTGCCAGCAGCTCCCCCTCGACAGGGCATGGCTACACCTTC

j_call: TRBJ2-7
d_call: TRBD2
v_call: TRBV29-1
clone_size: many
cdr3_aa: CSVEDASGRAAQYF
cdr3_nt: TGCAGCGTTGAAGACGCCAGCGGGAGGGCCGCGCAGTACTTC

j_call: TRBJ2-7
d_call: TRBD2
v_call: TRBV24-1
clone_size: many
cdr3_aa: CATSGEGSYEQYF
cdr3_nt: TGTGCCACCAGTGGGGAGGGGTCCTACGAGCAGTACTTC

j_call: TRBJ1-5
d_call: TRBD1
v_call: TRBV14
clone_size: few
cdr3_aa: CASSERQGAIGQPQHF
cdr3_nt: TGTGCCAGCAGTGAACGTCAGGGGGCAATTGGTCAGCCCCAGCATTTT

j_call: TRBJ1-2
d_call: TRBD1
v_call: TRBV7-2
clone_size: -
cdr3_aa: CASSLSQGADYGYTF
cdr3_nt: TGTGCCAGCAGTTTATCCCAGGGGGCAGACTATGGCTACACCTTC

j_call: TRBJ2-7
d_call: TRBD1
v_call: TRBV7-2
clone_size: -
cdr3_aa: CASSFYSPGQEPYEQYF
cdr3_nt: TGTGCCAGCAGTTTTTACTCTCCGGGACAGGAGCCCTACGAGCAGTACTTC

j_call: TRBJ1-5
d_call: -
v_call: TRBV5-1
clone_size: few
cdr3_aa: CASSPVDFNQPQHF
cdr3_nt: TGTGCCAGCAGCCCCGTCGATTTCAATCAGCCCCAGCATTTT

j_call: TRBJ1-2
d_call: -
v_call: TRBV29-1
clone_size: -
cdr3_aa: CTDGTPYGYTF
cdr3_nt: TGCACCGATGGGACACCCTATGGCTACACCTTC

j_call: TRBJ2-5
d_call: -
v_call: TRBV20-1
clone_size: -
cdr3_aa: CSASLSGQFPQYF
cdr3_nt: TGCAGTGCTAGTTTATCGGGTCAGTTTCCCCAGTACTTC

j_call: TRBJ2-7
d_call: -
v_call: TRBV20-1
clone_size: few
cdr3_aa: CSASSQGSGEQYF
cdr3_nt: TGCAGTGCTAGTAGTCAGGGATCTGGCGAGCAGTACTTC

j_call: TRBJ1-1
d_call: -
v_call: TRBV7-9
clone_size: many
cdr3_aa: CASSFGQSTEAFF
cdr3_nt: TGTGCCAGCAGCTTTGGACAGTCCACTGAAGCTTTCTTT

j_call: TRBJ1-2
d_call: -
v_call: TRBV7-9
clone_size: many
cdr3_aa: CASTSGSFYGYTF
cdr3_nt: TGTGCCAGCACCTCCGGCAGCTTCTATGGCTACACCTTC